The 25 T cell receptor beta chains reported below all come from one sample, sequenced in a study of T-cell memory formation after mild COVID-19. One entry per CDR3 protein, called by TCRdb with MiXCR from the 5' RACE reads. This sample has about 310,000 distinct CDR3 sequences; approximately 16% occur once, and the top ten carry 22%. The sample comprised PBMCs or a T cell subset sorted from them (not recorded which). These receptors originate from a man between 18 and 29 years old who had mild COVID-19 (a few samples of this study predate the infection). Cell type and time point are not known.

This clonotype was seen at least ten times. This chain's CDR3 is CASSPPGDTGELFF. In DNA, the CDR3 is TGTGCCAGCAGCCCCCCAGGGGACACCGGGGAGCTGTTTTTT. This sequence joins TRBV3-1 and TRBJ2-2; the D gene is possibly TRBD1 (6 bases). Looked up from germline, CDR1 is LGHDT and CDR2 is YNNKEL (reference sequence). V lost 4 bases, J lost 3 bases, and 9 bases lay in between. CDR3 length equals 14 residues.

This rearrangement joins TRBV10-3 to TRBJ2-3; tentatively, D is TRBD2 (6 bases). The V end lost 7 bases, the J end lost 2 bases, and 13 bases lay between the germline ends. The CDR3 length is 14 residues. CDR1 and CDR2 (germline): ENHRY, SYGVKD. The CDR3 here is CAITRTGDTDTQYF. The CDR3 DNA reads TGTGCCATCACTCGGACGGGGGACACAGATACGCAGTATTTT.

This clonotype has just a few counts. The V and J genes are TRBV7-6 and TRBJ1-1, with a possible D match to TRBD1 (5 bases). The germline CDR1 and CDR2 sequences are SGHVS and FNYEAQ. The CDR3 has 14 amino acids. V was trimmed by 6 bases and J by 5 bases, leaving 16 bases between them. This CDR3 reads CASSLDTKGTEAFF. CDR3 coding DNA: TGTGCCAGCAGTTTGGACACAAAGGGAACTGAAGCTTTCTTT.

V and J are TRBV15 and TRBJ1-1; weak D call: TRBD1 (5 bases). V was clipped by 5 bases and J by 5 bases, with 15 bases between them. CDR1 and CDR2 (germline): LNHNV, YYDKDF (reference sequence). CDR3 length equals 14 residues. This CDR3 reads CATSGTGPGTEAFF. CDR3 coding DNA: TGTGCCACCAGCGGGACGGGGCCAGGGACTGAAGCTTTCTTT.

V and J are TRBV6-5 and TRBJ2-3, with 9 bases lining up with TRBD2. V gave up 0 bases and J gave up 3 bases; unmatched junction bases: 7. The germline V gene encodes CDR1 MNHEY and CDR2 SVGAGI. CDR3 length equals 17 residues. CDR3 sequence reads: CASSYSIQRGATDTQYF. The DNA of the CDR3 is TGTGCCAGCAGTTACTCGATACAGCGGGGGGCAACAGATACGCAGTATTTT.

The CDR3 DNA is TGTGCCAGTACCCCCGGACCCTATTCACCCCTCCACTTT. Translation: CASTPGPYSPLHF. The chain recombines TRBV19 with TRBJ1-6; D ambiguous. Per the germline V gene, CDR1 is LNHDA and CDR2 is SQIVND (reference sequence). The germline V and J ends were trimmed by 7 bases and 8 bases, with 12 bases remaining between them. This CDR3 spans 13 amino acids.

This clonotype was seen a few times. V gene TRBV5-3 combines with J gene TRBJ2-1; D is undetermined. TRBV5-3 is classed as an ORF, of uncertain function. This CDR3 contains 11 residues. V lost 0 bases and J 7 bases, leaving 2 bases between the germline ends. This CDR3 reads CARSLGNEQFF. CDR3 bases: TGTGCCAGAAGCTTGGGGAATGAGCAGTTCTTC.

The rearrangement uses TRBV6-2 or TRBV6-3 and TRBJ2-7, with 7 bases identical to TRBD1. Germline trimming cut 6 bases from V and 6 bases from J; bases unmatched to any gene: 8. Germline V gene sequence: CDR1 MNHEY, CDR2 SVGEGT. The CDR3 is made up of 13 amino acids. CDR3: CASRPVTGSEQYF. CDR3 nucleotide sequence: TGTGCCAGCAGACCGGTGACAGGGAGCGAGCAGTACTTC.

The chain carries TRBV5-6 and TRBJ2-7, with TRBD1 matching 9 bases. The germline V gene has CDR1 SGHDT and CDR2 YYEEEE. V lost 4 bases and J lost 3; bases outside the gene matches: 5. This CDR3 spans 14 amino acids. The CDR3 DNA follows: TGTGCCAGCAGCAGGCGACAGGGGGGCTACGAGCAGTACGTC. It is translated as CASSRRQGGYEQYV.

This clonotype was seen only a few times. The chain has TRBV21-1 and TRBJ2-7. TRBV21-1 is a pseudogene. The CDR3 contains 10 residues. The CDR3 here is CASRLLEQYF. CDR3 nucleotides: TGTGCCAGCCGACTCTTGGAGCAGTACTTC.

J is TRBJ2-3 and V is TRBV5-1; a weak D match, TRBD2 (5 bases). The CDR3 covers 14 residues. Per the germline V gene, CDR1 is SGHRS and CDR2 is YFSETQ. The V and J ends lost 4 bases and 2 bases respectively, with 11 bases between them. The CDR3 is CASSLAQDTDTQYF. The CDR3 DNA reads as TGCGCCAGCAGCCTAGCTCAGGACACAGATACGCAGTATTTT.

The chain couples TRBV12-3 or TRBV12-4 to TRBJ1-2, with TRBD1 matching over 7 bases. J gave up 4 bases and V 7 bases, and 9 bases lay outside the gene matches. CDR3 length equals 14 residues. The CDR3 region has the DNA TGTGCCAGCACCCCCGACAGGGTGTTCTATGGCTACACCTTC. Amino acid sequence: CASTPDRVFYGYTF.

A few counts support this clonotype. J is TRBJ1-2 and V is TRBV2, with TRBD1 identical over 7 bases. J was trimmed by 5 bases and V by 11 bases; bases with no gene match: 14. The CDR3 sequence is 14 residues long. CDR1 is SNHLY, CDR2 FYNNEI, per germline. The CDR3 bases are TGTGCCGCAGACGAGACAGGGAGGTGGTATGGCTACACCTTC. Translating gives CAADETGRWYGYTF.

The table lists this clonotype with a few counts. This rearrangement joins TRBV28 to TRBJ2-5, with 7 bases that match TRBD1. This CDR3 has 15 residues. V gave up 5 bases and J gave up 2 bases; unmatched junction bases: 8. Per the germline V gene, CDR1 is MDHEN and CDR2 is SYDVKM. This chain's CDR3 is CASSAPGQIQETQYF. The CDR3 nucleotides are TGTGCCAGCAGTGCCCCGGGACAGATACAAGAGACCCAGTACTTC.

This clonotype showed up just a few times. This chain uses TRBV11-2 with TRBJ2-3, with D unresolved. This CDR3 spans 18 amino acids. V was trimmed by 6 bases and J by 0 bases, leaving 22 bases between them. Germline V gene data show CDR1 as SGHAT and CDR2 as FQNNGV. The CDR3: CASRLSRPLVISTDTQYF. CDR3 bases: TGTGCCAGCAGGCTGTCAAGACCGCTTGTAATTAGCACAGATACGCAGTATTTT.

This clonotype was observed a handful of times. The rearrangement joins TRBV20-1 to TRBJ1-2; no clear D gene. Deletions cut 2 bases from V and 8 bases from J, with 15 bases between. The germline V gene has CDR1 DFQATT and CDR2 SNEGSKA (reference sequence). The CDR3 covers 13 residues. CDR3 region: CSARTLVQNGYTF. The CDR3 nucleotides are TGCAGTGCTAGAACCCTGGTCCAAAACGGCTACACCTTC.

A remark on this clonotype: The junction departs from germline at one end; a sequencing error may be responsible. The rearrangement joins TRBV28 to TRBJ1-1; TRBD1 might be the D (5 bases). This CDR3 contains 14 residues. CDR1 MDHEN and CDR2 SYDVKM come from the germline V gene. CDR3 loop: CVSSRGSANTEAFF. CDR3 sequence (DNA): TGTGTCAGCAGCCGGGGGTCAGCTAACACTGAAGCTTTCTTT. The full variable domain, rest sourced from reference TRBV28 and TRBJ1-1, is DVKVTQSSRYLVKRTGEKVFLECVQDMDHENMFWYRQDPGLGLRLIYFSYDVKMKEKGDIPEGYSVSREKKERFSLILESASTNQTSMYLCVSSRGSANTEAFFGQGTRLTVV.

This clonotype showed up just a few times. The rearrangement joins TRBV4-3 to TRBJ1-2; D call uncertain. Germline V gene data show CDR1 as LGHNA and CDR2 as YSLEER. Trimming took off 4 bases at V and 8 bases at J, with 17 bases between the two ends. The CDR3 length is 14 residues. CDR3 sequence reads: CASSRKISGLGYTF. For the CDR3, the DNA is TGCGCCAGCAGCCGCAAAATTTCGGGGTTGGGCTACACCTTC.

J is TRBJ2-7 and V is TRBV6-2 or TRBV6-3, with D possibly matching TRBD1 (6 bases). V was shortened by 5 bases and J by 5 bases, with 10 bases between the two germline ends. There are 12 residues in the CDR3. Germline CDR1 MNHEY, CDR2 SVGEGT. The DNA for the CDR3 is TGTGCCAGCAGTCAGGACAGTGACGAGCAGTACGTC. Its translation: CASSQDSDEQYV.

Only a few counts were recorded for this clonotype. The rearrangement links TRBV29-1 to TRBJ1-1; no firm D call. The germline CDR1 and CDR2 sequences are SQVTM and ANQGSEA. Trimming pared 7 bases from V and 1 base from J, leaving 4 bases between. The CDR3 sequence is 10 residues long. The DNA of the CDR3 is TGCAGCGCGCAGAACACTGAAGCTTTCTTT. Translation gives CSAQNTEAFF.

This clonotype was found many times. The chain has TRBV29-1 and TRBJ1-1; a possible D gene is TRBD1 (6 bases). V lost 4 bases to trimming and J lost 1 base, with 13 bases between them. CDR1 SQVTM and CDR2 ANQGSEA come from the germline V gene. The CDR3 consists of 14 residues. CDR3 coding DNA: TGCAGCGTTGCGACCGGGACAAGGAACACTGAAGCTTTCTTT. It encodes CSVATGTRNTEAFF.

The chain links TRBV5-5 to TRBJ2-7; a possible D gene is TRBD2 (6 bases). Germline V lookup: CDR1 SGHKS, CDR2 YYEKEE (reference sequence). CDR3 length: 14 residues. V lost 2 bases to trimming and J lost 0 bases, with 9 bases between them. CDR3 protein: CASSFGGFSYEQYF. The CDR3 DNA reads TGTGCCAGCAGCTTCGGGGGATTCTCCTACGAGCAGTACTTC.

The gene calls are TRBV9 and TRBJ2-1; 11 nucleotides match TRBD2. CDR1 is SGDLS and CDR2 is YYNGEE in the germline V gene. CDR3 size: 15 residues. V was pared by 3 bases and J by 6 bases, with 5 bases of the junction left unmatched. CDR3 DNA sequence: TGTGCCAGCAGCGACCCTAGCGGGGGGCCCAATGAGCAGTTCTTC. It translates to CASSDPSGGPNEQFF.

The chain links TRBV20-1 to TRBJ2-7; TRBD2 matches at 10 bases. V trimming: 4 bases; J trimming: 7 bases; junction bases outside the gene matches: 16. The germline V gene has CDR1 DFQATT and CDR2 SNEGSKA (reference sequence). The CDR3 has 16 residues. The CDR3: CSANRHLAGVRGEQYV. DNA of the CDR3: TGCAGTGCTAACCGGCACCTAGCGGGGGTTAGAGGGGAGCAGTACGTC.

This clonotype was counted many times. V is TRBV25-1 and J is TRBJ2-2; 9 bases map to TRBD1. The germline V gene has CDR1 MGHDK and CDR2 SYGVNS. Trimming removed 4 bases from V and 5 bases from J; junction bases left unmatched: 5. This CDR3 spans 15 amino acids. CDR3 nucleotides: TGTGCCAGCAGTGCCGGGGACAGGGTTACCGGGGAGCTGTTTTTT. This translates into CASSAGDRVTGELFF.